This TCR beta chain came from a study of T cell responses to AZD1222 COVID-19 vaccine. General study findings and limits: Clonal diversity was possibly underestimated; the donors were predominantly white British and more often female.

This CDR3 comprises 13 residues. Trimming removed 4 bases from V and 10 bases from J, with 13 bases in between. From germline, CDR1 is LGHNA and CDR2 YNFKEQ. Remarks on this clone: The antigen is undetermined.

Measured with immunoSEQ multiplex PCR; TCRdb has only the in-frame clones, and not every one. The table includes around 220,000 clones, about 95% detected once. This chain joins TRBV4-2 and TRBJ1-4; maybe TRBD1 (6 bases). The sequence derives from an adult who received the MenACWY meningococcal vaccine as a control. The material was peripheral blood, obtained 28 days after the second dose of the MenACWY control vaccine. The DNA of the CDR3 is TGTGCCAGCAGCCGGCAACCAGGGGTAAAACTGTTTTTT. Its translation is CASSRQPGVKLFF.